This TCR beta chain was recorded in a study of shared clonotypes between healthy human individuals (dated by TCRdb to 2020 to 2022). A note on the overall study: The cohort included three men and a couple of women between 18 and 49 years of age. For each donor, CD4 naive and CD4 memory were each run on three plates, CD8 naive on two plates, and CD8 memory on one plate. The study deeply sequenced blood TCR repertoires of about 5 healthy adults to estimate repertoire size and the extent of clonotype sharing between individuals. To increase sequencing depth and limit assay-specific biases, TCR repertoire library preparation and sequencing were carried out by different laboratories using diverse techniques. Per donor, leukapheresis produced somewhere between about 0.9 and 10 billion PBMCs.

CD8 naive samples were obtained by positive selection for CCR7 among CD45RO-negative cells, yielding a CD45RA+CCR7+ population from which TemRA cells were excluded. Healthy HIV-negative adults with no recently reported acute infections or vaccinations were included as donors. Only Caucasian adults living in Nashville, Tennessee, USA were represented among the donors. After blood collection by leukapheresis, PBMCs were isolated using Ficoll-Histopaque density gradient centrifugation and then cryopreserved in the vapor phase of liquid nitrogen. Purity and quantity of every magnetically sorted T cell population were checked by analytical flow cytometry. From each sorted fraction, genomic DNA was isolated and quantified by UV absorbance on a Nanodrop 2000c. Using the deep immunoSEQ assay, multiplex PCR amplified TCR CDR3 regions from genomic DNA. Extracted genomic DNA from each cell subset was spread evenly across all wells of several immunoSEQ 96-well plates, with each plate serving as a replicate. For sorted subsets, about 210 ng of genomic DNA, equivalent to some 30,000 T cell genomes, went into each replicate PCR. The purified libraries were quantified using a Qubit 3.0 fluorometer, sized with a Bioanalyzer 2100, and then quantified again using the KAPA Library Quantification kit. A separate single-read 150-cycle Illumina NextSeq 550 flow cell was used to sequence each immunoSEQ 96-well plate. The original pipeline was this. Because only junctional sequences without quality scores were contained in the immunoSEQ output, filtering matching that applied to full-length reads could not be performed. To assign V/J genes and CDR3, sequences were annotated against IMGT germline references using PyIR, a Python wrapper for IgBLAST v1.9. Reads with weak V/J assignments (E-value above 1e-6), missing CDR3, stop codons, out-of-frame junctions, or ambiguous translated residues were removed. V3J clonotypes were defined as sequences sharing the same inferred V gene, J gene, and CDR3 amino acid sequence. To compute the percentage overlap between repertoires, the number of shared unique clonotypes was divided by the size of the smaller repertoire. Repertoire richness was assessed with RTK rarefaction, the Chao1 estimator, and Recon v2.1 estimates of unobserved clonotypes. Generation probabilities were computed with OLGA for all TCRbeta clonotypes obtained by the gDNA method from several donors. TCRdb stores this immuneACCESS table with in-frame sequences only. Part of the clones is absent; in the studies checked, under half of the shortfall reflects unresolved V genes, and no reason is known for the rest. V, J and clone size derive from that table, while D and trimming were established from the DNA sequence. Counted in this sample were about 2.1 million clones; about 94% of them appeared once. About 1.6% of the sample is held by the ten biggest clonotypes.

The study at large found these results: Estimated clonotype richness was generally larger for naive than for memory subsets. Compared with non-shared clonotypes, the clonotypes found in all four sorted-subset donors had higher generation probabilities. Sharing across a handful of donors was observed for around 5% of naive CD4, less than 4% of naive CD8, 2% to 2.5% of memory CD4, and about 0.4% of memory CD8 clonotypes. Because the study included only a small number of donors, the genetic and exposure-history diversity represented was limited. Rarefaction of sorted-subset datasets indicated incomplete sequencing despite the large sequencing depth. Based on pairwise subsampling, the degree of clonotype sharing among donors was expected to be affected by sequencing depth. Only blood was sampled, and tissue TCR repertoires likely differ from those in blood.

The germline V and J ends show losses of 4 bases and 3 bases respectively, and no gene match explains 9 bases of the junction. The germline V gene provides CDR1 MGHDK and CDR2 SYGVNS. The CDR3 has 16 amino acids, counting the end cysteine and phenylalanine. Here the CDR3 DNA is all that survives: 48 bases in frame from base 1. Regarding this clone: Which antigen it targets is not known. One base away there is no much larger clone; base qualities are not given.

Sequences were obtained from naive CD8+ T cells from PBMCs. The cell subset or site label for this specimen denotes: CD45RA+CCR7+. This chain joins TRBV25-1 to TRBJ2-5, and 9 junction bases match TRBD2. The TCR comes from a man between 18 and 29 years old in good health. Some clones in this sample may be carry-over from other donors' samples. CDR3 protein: CASSGHSGRGEETQYF. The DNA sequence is TGTGCCAGCAGTGGGCATAGCGGGAGAGGAGAAGAGACCCAGTACTTC. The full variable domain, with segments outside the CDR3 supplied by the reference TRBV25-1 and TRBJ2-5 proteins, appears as EADIYQTPRYLVIGTGKKITLECSQTMGHDKMYWYQQDPGMELHLIHYSYGVNSTEKGDLSSESTVSRIRTEHFPLTLESARPSHTSQYLCASSGHSGRGEETQYFGPGTRLLVL.